A single sample gave rise to the 28 T cell receptor beta chains below, sequenced in a study of blood T cells in healthy people across ages. With a J-beta primer mix and a sample-barcoded 5' primer, a second PCR ran about 6 to 11 cycles. From the 5' RACE reads, TCRdb called clonotypes with MiXCR, one entry per CDR3 protein. The sample has fewer than 900,000 distinct CDR3 sequences, 43% seen once. Sequenced material: blood. These receptors were taken from a woman aged 55-69 years in good health.

The chain recombines TRBV27 with TRBJ1-2; tentatively, D is TRBD1 (5 bases). The V gene lost 2 bases and the J gene lost 6 bases, with 13 bases spanning the gap. CDR1 is MNHEY, CDR2 SMNVEV, per germline (reference sequence). CDR3 size: 14 residues. CDR3 protein: CASSLTAGNNGYTF. The CDR3 coding sequence is TGTGCCAGCAGTTTAACGGCAGGGAACAATGGCTACACCTTC.

This clonotype was counted between two and nine times. The CDR3 loop reads CSEGGLGTDTQYF. CDR3 nucleotide sequence: TGCAGTGAAGGGGGCTTGGGCACAGATACGCAGTATTTT. V usage is TRBV20-1 and J usage is TRBJ2-3, with 7 positions matching TRBD1. CDR3 length equals 13 residues. With 7 bases clipped from V and 1 base from J, the junction kept 5 bases outside the gene matches. The germline CDR1 and CDR2 sequences are DFQATT and SNEGSKA (reference sequence).

The V and J genes are TRBV3-1 and TRBJ2-1; 9 positions match TRBD2. Germline loops: CDR1 LGHDT, CDR2 YNNKEL (reference sequence). The V gene end was trimmed by 2 bases and the J gene end by 7 bases; junction bases not matched to a gene: 6. The CDR3 length is 15 residues. The CDR3 nucleotides read TGTGCCAGCAGCCAAAGGCGGGAGGGCCGTAATGAGCAGTTCTTC. Translated: CASSQRREGRNEQFF.

The genes are TRBV4-2 and TRBJ2-3; 8 bases agree with TRBD2. The CDR3 loop spans 17 amino acids. After removal of 1 base from V and 2 bases from J, the junction contained 8 bases not matched to a gene. Germline CDR1 reads LGHNA; CDR2 reads YNFKEQ. CDR3 DNA sequence: TGTGCCAGCAGCCAAGTTAGCGGTAGCGGGGCCACAGATACGCAGTATTTT. Its protein is CASSQVSGSGATDTQYF.

This clonotype turned up a few times. The rearrangement uses TRBV6-2 or TRBV6-3 and TRBJ2-5, with 7 nucleotides matching TRBD1. V trimming: 6 bases; J trimming: 11 bases; junction bases outside the gene matches: 27. CDR3 size: 18 residues. CDR1 and CDR2 (germline): MNHEY, SVGEGT. DNA for the CDR3: TGTGCCAGCAGGAAGAATCGGGACACCGGGACAGATTCTAGGGAGCAGTACTTC. Protein sequence: CASRKNRDTGTDSREQYF.

The chain uses TRBV12-3 or TRBV12-4 and TRBJ2-1, with D perhaps TRBD2 (6 bases). V was cut by 2 bases and J by 5 bases, with 13 bases left in between. This CDR3 has 15 residues. The CDR3 DNA sequence: TGTGCCAGCAGTTTAATTATCGGCGGGAACAATGAGCAGTTCTTC. Its protein is CASSLIIGGNNEQFF.

The V gene is TRBV20-1, the J gene TRBJ2-1; TRBD1 agrees at 10 bases. The CDR3 totals 13 residues. V lost 6 bases and J lost 5; bases outside the gene matches: 4. From germline, CDR1 is DFQATT and CDR2 SNEGSKA (reference sequence). The CDR3 region is CSAWDRGHNEQFF. As DNA, the CDR3 is TGCAGTGCGTGGGACAGGGGCCACAATGAGCAGTTCTTC.

This clonotype was observed at least ten times. The chain employs TRBV10-3 and TRBJ2-7; D gene unclear. The CDR3 extends over 11 amino acids. Trimming stripped 3 bases from V and 6 bases from J, with 6 bases between. Germline CDR1 is ENHRY and CDR2 is SYGVKD. The CDR3: CAISDLREQYF. The CDR3 DNA reads as TGTGCCATCAGTGACCTCCGCGAGCAGTACTTC.

As regards this clonotype: This may be a read error: a much more frequent sequence differs by one nucleotide. The chain joins TRBV29-1 to TRBJ2-3; TRBD1 agrees at 7 bases. V shed 3 bases and J 2 bases; nucleotides not matched to a gene: 11. The length of the CDR3 is 16 residues. The germline V gene has CDR1 SQVTM and CDR2 ANQGSEA. CDR3 DNA: TGCAGCGTTGATCTCGTCACCAAGGGGGCCACAGATACGCAGTATTTT. Encoded protein: CSVDLVTKGATDTQYF.

This clonotype came up many times. V gene TRBV6-6 combines with J gene TRBJ2-7; weak D call: TRBD2 (5 bases). The CDR3 sequence is 12 residues long. Per the germline V gene, CDR1 is MNHNY and CDR2 is SVGAGI (reference sequence). V gave up 6 bases and J gave up 5 bases, with 11 bases separating them. The CDR3 DNA reads as TGTGCCAGCAGCCCCAAGAGGGACGAGCAGTACTTC. It specifies CASSPKRDEQYF.

Details on this clonotype: Relative to the germline gene, one junction end is altered; a read error may explain this. The V and J genes are TRBV20-1 and TRBJ1-6, with D possibly TRBD1 on 6 matching bases. In germline, CDR1 is DFQATT, CDR2 SNEGSKA (reference sequence). The CDR3 consists of 14 residues. The CDR3 DNA is TGCAGTGCTAGAGACAGGGGTAATAATCCACCCCTCCACTTT. Encoded protein: CSARDRGNNPPLHF.

The gene calls are TRBV11-3 and TRBJ2-1, with D unclear. CDR1 and CDR2 (germline): SGHNT, YENEEA. The length of the CDR3 is 15 residues. V dropped 4 bases and J dropped 6 bases, with 16 bases sitting between them. This CDR3 is CASSSMGLRSNEQFF. The DNA for the CDR3 is TGTGCCAGCAGCTCGATGGGCCTTCGAAGCAATGAGCAGTTCTTC. The full variable domain, completed using reference TRBV11-3 and TRBJ2-1, is EAGVVQSPRYKIIEKKQPVAFWCNPISGHNTLYWYLQNLGQGPELLIRYENEEAVDDSQLPKDRFSAERLKGVDSTLKIQPAELGDSAVYLCASSSMGLRSNEQFFGPGTRLTVL.

This chain uses TRBV5-1 with TRBJ2-4, with 8 bases that match TRBD2. The V gene end was trimmed by 4 bases and the J gene end by 8 bases; junction bases not matched to a gene: 5. This CDR3 is built from 13 residues. Germline CDR1 and CDR2: SGHRS and YFSETQ. In nucleotides, the CDR3 is TGCGCCAGCAGCGAACTAGCGGACGACATTCAGTACTTC. It specifies CASSELADDIQYF.

This chain uses TRBV29-1 with TRBJ1-1, with D uncertain. The V end was cut by 0 bases, the J end by 7 bases, with 18 bases between. The CDR3 runs 15 residues. Germline CDR1 SQVTM, CDR2 ANQGSEA. CDR3 DNA: TGCAGCGTTGAAGATAGTATAAGTCGGCAGCTTGAAGCTTTCTTT. Translating gives CSVEDSISRQLEAFF.

V and J are TRBV2 and TRBJ2-7; 13 positions match TRBD2. The germline V gene has CDR1 SNHLY and CDR2 FYNNEI. This CDR3 region has 14 residues. The V gene end was trimmed by 7 bases and the J gene end by 6 bases; junction bases not matched to a gene: 6. CDR3 bases: TGTGCCAGCAATGGACTAGCGGGAGTTCTCGAGCAGTACTTC. Encoded protein: CASNGLAGVLEQYF.

The rearrangement uses TRBV12-3 or TRBV12-4 and TRBJ1-4; D possibly corresponds to TRBD1 (5 bases). The CDR3 is 13 residues long. V was pared by 6 bases and J by 6 bases, with 11 bases between. The CDR3 nucleotides read TGTGCCAGCAGCCCAGGGATGTATGAAAAACTGTTTTTT. Protein sequence: CASSPGMYEKLFF.

This clonotype was seen just once. The V call is TRBV7-2, the J call TRBJ2-6; 7 nucleotides agree with TRBD2. The CDR3 spans 19 residues. The germline V gene has CDR1 SGHTA and CDR2 FQGNSA. V was clipped by 1 base and J by 0 bases; unmatched bases: 9. CDR3 residues: CASSLEGGVTGSGANVLTF. CDR3 nucleotides: TGTGCCAGCAGCTTAGAGGGAGGGGTTACCGGCTCTGGGGCCAACGTCCTGACTTTC.

The chain links TRBV29-1 to TRBJ2-7; TRBD1 or TRBD2 may be the D gene (5 bases each). The CDR3 has 13 residues. The V end lost 7 bases, the J end lost 3 bases, and 16 bases lay between the germline ends. CDR1 SQVTM and CDR2 ANQGSEA come from the germline V gene. CDR3 residues: CSGEGQGDYEQYF. The CDR3 region has the DNA TGCAGCGGTGAGGGTCAGGGAGACTACGAGCAGTACTTC.

This chain links TRBV11-3 with TRBJ2-3; tentative D call: TRBD2 (5 bases). Trimming removed 0 bases from V and 1 base from J, with 17 bases in between. The CDR3 runs to 18 residues. Germline values: CDR1 SGHNT, CDR2 YENEEA. CDR3 region: CASSLDRRGHRGTDTQYF. In nucleotides, the CDR3 is TGTGCCAGCAGCTTAGATCGGCGAGGGCATAGGGGCACAGATACGCAGTATTTT.

The V call is TRBV25-1, the J call TRBJ2-7, with D perhaps matching TRBD1 or TRBD2 (5 bases each). The V end was cut by 2 bases, the J end by 3 bases, with 11 bases between. Germline V CDR1 and CDR2: MGHDK, SYGVNS. CDR3 length: 14 amino acids. Here the CDR3 reads CASSEPGQIYEQYF. Written as DNA, the CDR3 is TGTGCCAGCAGTGAACCGGGGCAGATCTACGAGCAGTACTTC.

The chain combines TRBV5-5 with TRBJ2-7; possibly TRBD1 for D (5 bases). CDR3 length equals 16 residues. The V end was cut by 0 bases, the J end by 3 bases, with 16 bases between. Germline CDR1 SGHKS, CDR2 YYEKEE (reference sequence). CDR3 coding DNA: TGTGCCAGCAGCTTGGACTTGGGCAGGGCAGACTACGAGCAGTACTTC. It specifies CASSLDLGRADYEQYF.

This clonotype was counted once. The rearrangement uses TRBV7-9 and TRBJ1-2; D unresolved. From germline, CDR1 is SEHNR and CDR2 FQNEAQ (reference sequence). This CDR3 is 14 amino acids long. The V and J ends lost 1 base and 3 bases respectively, with 9 bases between them. CDR3 nucleotide sequence: TGTGCCAGCAGCTTAGTACCGGAGGACTATGGCTACACCTTC. This encodes CASSLVPEDYGYTF.

This clonotype was recorded once. The CDR3 region has the DNA TGCAGTGCTAGCCCTACTAGCGCGGGAGGGTTCTTC. Protein sequence: CSASPTSAGGFF. The chain recombines TRBV20-1 with TRBJ2-1; 8 nucleotides align to TRBD2. The CDR3 totals 12 residues. Germline assignment: CDR1 DFQATT and CDR2 SNEGSKA (reference sequence). The V and J ends lost 3 bases and 15 bases, in that order; junction bases with no gene match: 10.

This clonotype showed up many times. This sequence joins TRBV7-9 and TRBJ2-3, with 9 positions matching TRBD2. CDR3 size: 14 residues. The V gene's germline CDR1 is SEHNR and CDR2 FQNEAQ (reference sequence). V dropped 7 bases and J dropped 2; count of bases not matched to a gene: 4. CDR3 DNA: TGTGCCAGCAACAGACTAGCGGACACAGATACGCAGTATTTT. It is translated as CASNRLADTDTQYF.

A few counts support this clonotype. This chain connects TRBV3-1 to TRBJ2-1, with D possibly matching TRBD2 (5 bases). The length of the CDR3 is 14 residues. Looked up from germline, CDR1 is LGHDT and CDR2 is YNNKEL (reference sequence). The V and J ends lost 4 bases and 8 bases respectively, with 15 bases between them. The CDR3: CASSLKGSGDEQFF. Written as DNA, the CDR3 is TGTGCCAGCAGCCTAAAGGGATCCGGGGATGAGCAGTTCTTC.

Only a few counts were recorded for this clonotype. The chain is built from TRBV29-1 and TRBJ2-5, with a possible D match to TRBD1 (6 bases). The tail of the sequence fits TRBJ2-7 better, so the J call may be wrong. The CDR3 loop spans 12 amino acids. In germline, CDR1 is SQVTM, CDR2 ANQGSEA. CDR3 in DNA: TGCAGCGTTCGAACAGGGTCCTACGAGCAGTACTTC. It is translated as CSVRTGSYEQYF.

There are many counts of this clonotype. The V call is TRBV28, the J call TRBJ2-5; D unresolved. Germline assignment: CDR1 MDHEN and CDR2 SYDVKM. CDR3 length equals 14 residues. The ends were cut back, 2 bases at V and 4 bases at J, with 11 bases in the middle. CDR3 in amino acids: CASSLTTNPETQYF. As DNA, the CDR3 is TGTGCCAGCAGTTTAACTACCAACCCAGAGACCCAGTACTTC.

This clonotype was detected a few times. The V call is TRBV7-2, the J call TRBJ2-1; TRBD1 is a possible D gene (6 bases). CDR1 and CDR2 from the germline V gene are SGHTA and FQGNSA. The V end lost 3 bases, the J end lost 5 bases, and 23 bases lay between the germline ends. The CDR3 runs to 18 residues. The CDR3 spells CASSLSKKWGQRDNEQFF. CDR3 DNA sequence: TGTGCCAGCAGCTTGTCCAAGAAGTGGGGGCAGCGTGACAATGAGCAGTTCTTC.